This TCR beta chain comes out of a study of blood T cell repertoires in COVID-19. Turning to the study itself: Sources were T cells, B-cell-depleted T cells, or PBMCs; the material itself was cDNA or gDNA.

The protocol was immunoSEQ multiplex PCR, while the TCRdb copy is restricted to in-frame clones and leaves out a portion. The sample records roughly 250,000 clones, roughly 85% being singletons. This study enrolled people aged roughly 18 to 90 from roughly 24 US geographic areas. Recovered participants had two consecutive negative NP/OP PCR tests, healthcare professional clearance, or symptom resolution. Germline assignment: CDR1 SGHRS and CDR2 YFSETQ. The CDR3 loop spans 15 amino acids. The trim removed 4 bases at V and 4 bases at J, leaving 6 bases unmatched. Sample: PBMCs or T cells enriched from blood (not recorded which). The source is a woman aged 25 to 39 who had recovered from COVID-19. The chain uses TRBV5-1 and TRBJ2-1; TRBD1 matches 9 bases. For the CDR3, the DNA is TGCGCCAGCAGCCACCGGGACAGGGAGTACAATGAGCAGTTCTTC. This gives the protein CASSHRDREYNEQFF.